Following are 24 T cell receptor beta chains from one sample sequenced in a study of cytomegalovirus exposure and HLA in healthy donors (dated by TCRdb to the late 2010s). Libraries were constructed by the immunoSEQ multiplex PCR assay. The multiplex PCR relied on a mix of 60 forward primers for TCR Vbeta segments and 13 reverse primers for TCR Jbeta segments. The table was pulled from immuneACCESS by TCRdb, which kept in-frame rearrangements only. Such tables lose some clones; where checked, under half of the loss comes from unresolved V genes, and the rest has no known cause. Across this sample there are about 190,000 clones, with 80% to 85% seen only once. Together, the top ten hold about 0.8% of the sample. Sequenced material: PBMCs. Source of these receptors: a woman between 18 and 29 years old in good health and CMV-seronegative.

The V call is TRBV19, the J call TRBJ2-5, with TRBD2 identical over 9 bases. Trimming cost V 2 bases and J 5 bases; bases outside gene matches: 6. The V gene's germline CDR1 is LNHDA and CDR2 SQIVND (reference sequence). CDR3 length: 15 amino acids. The CDR3 is CASSIMAGGHETQYF. The CDR3 DNA is TGTGCCAGTAGTATAATGGCGGGGGGGCATGAGACCCAGTACTTC.

The chain has TRBV5-1 and TRBJ2-5; D gene uncertain. The V and J ends lost 1 base and 1 base respectively, with 8 bases between them. From germline, CDR1 is SGHRS and CDR2 YFSETQ. The CDR3 spans 14 residues. In nucleotides, the CDR3 is TGCGCCAGCAGCTTGCTAACAGTCCAAGAGACCCAGTACTTC. Residues: CASSLLTVQETQYF. Using reference TRBV5-1 and TRBJ2-5 for the parts outside the CDR3, the full variable domain is KAGVTQTPRYLIKTRGQQVTLSCSPISGHRSVSWYQQTPGQGLQFLFEYFSETQRNKGNFPGRFSGRQFSNSRSEMNVSTLELGDSALYLCASSLLTVQETQYFGPGTRLLVL.

The rearrangement links TRBV13 to TRBJ2-5; TRBD1 matches 9 bases. Trimming took 3 bases from V and 5 from J; bases not matched to a gene: 7. The CDR3 is 15 residues long. CDR1 and CDR2 from the germline V gene are PRHDT and FYEKMQ (reference sequence). Written as DNA, the CDR3 is TGTGCCAGCAGCTTCGGGACAGGGAATCTGGAGACCCAGTACTTC. It codes for CASSFGTGNLETQYF.

This chain connects TRBV18 to TRBJ1-2; 11 bases map to TRBD1. The CDR3 covers 16 residues. Trimming took 1 base from V and 5 from J; bases not matched to a gene: 6. CDR1 is KGHSH, CDR2 LQKENI, per germline. CDR3 in amino acids: CASSPLGTGGFYGYTF. DNA for the CDR3: TGTGCCAGCTCACCACTCGGGACAGGGGGATTTTATGGCTACACCTTC.

The rearrangement links TRBV6-6 to TRBJ2-1; no firm D call. Germline CDR1 reads MNHNY; CDR2 reads SVGAGI (reference sequence). The CDR3 loop spans 13 amino acids. Trimming took off 7 bases at V and 0 bases at J, with 7 bases between the two ends. Here the CDR3 reads CASNTDSYNEQFF. CDR3 bases: TGTGCCAGCAATACAGACTCCTACAATGAGCAGTTCTTC.

This clone was recorded once. Here the CDR3 DNA reads TGTGCCAGCAGCGTGTTAGTACAAGAGACCCAGTACTTC. This sequence encodes CASSVLVQETQYF. The chain uses TRBV7-6 and TRBJ2-5; D gene unclear. Germline CDR1 SGHVS, CDR2 FNYEAQ. V was pared by 5 bases and J by 2 bases, with 9 bases between. The CDR3 has 13 amino acids.

The gene calls are TRBV5-6 and TRBJ2-1; D is unclear. The length of the CDR3 is 15 residues. V was shortened by 1 base and J by 0 bases, with 8 bases between the two germline ends. Germline-derived CDR1 and CDR2 are SGHDT and YYEEEE. CDR3 in DNA: TGTGCCAGCAGCTTGAGACGGAGCTCCTACAATGAGCAGTTCTTC. Translating gives CASSLRRSSYNEQFF.

V and J are TRBV29-1 and TRBJ2-5, with TRBD1 identical over 11 bases. CDR1 and CDR2 from the germline V gene are SQVTM and ANQGSEA. The CDR3 runs to 15 residues. J lost 4 bases, V lost 3 bases, and 7 bases had no gene match. CDR3 sequence reads: CSVEAWTGGAETQYF. Here the CDR3 DNA reads TGCAGCGTTGAGGCTTGGACAGGGGGCGCAGAGACCCAGTACTTC.

The sample holds one count of this clone. The chain carries TRBV5-1 and TRBJ2-7, with 10 bases fitting TRBD2. CDR1 is SGHRS, CDR2 YFSETQ, per germline. The CDR3 is 16 residues long. Trimming cost V 4 bases and J 5 bases; bases outside gene matches: 12. The CDR3 DNA reads as TGCGCCAGCAGCGTGGGGGGGCTAGCGGGAGTAAACGAGCAGTACTTC. Translating it yields CASSVGGLAGVNEQYF.

The table lists this clone with a few counts. The junction departs from the called germline gene at one end, perhaps through a read error. V gene TRBV2 combines with J gene TRBJ2-6; TRBD1 agrees at 7 bases. Per germline, CDR1 SNHLY and CDR2 FYNNEI. The length of the CDR3 is 13 residues. This chain's CDR3 is CASSGSGGNVLTF. Here the CDR3 DNA reads TGTGCCAGCAGCGGCTCAGGGGGCAACGTCCTGACTTTC.

V and J are TRBV5-8 and TRBJ2-3; 9 bases are shared with TRBD1. Losses at the gene ends were 4 bases for V and 2 bases for J; bases not matched to a gene: 8. From germline, CDR1 is SGHTS and CDR2 YDEGEE. The CDR3 covers 16 residues. This CDR3 is CASSPGTGKLTDTQYF. The CDR3 DNA reads TGTGCCAGCAGCCCTGGGACAGGGAAGCTCACAGATACGCAGTATTTT.

The V gene is TRBV4-1, the J gene TRBJ2-5; no firm D call. The J call may be wrong; the DNA end is better matched by TRBJ2-7. Germline CDR1 MGHRA, CDR2 YSYEKL. The CDR3 is 15 amino acids. The CDR3 spells CASSQDRQAPYEQYF. The DNA of the CDR3 is TGCGCCAGCAGCCAAGACCGGCAGGCCCCCTACGAGCAGTACTTC.

This clone has just one count. The genes are TRBV11-3 and TRBJ2-2; TRBD2 matches 8 bases. CDR1 SGHNT and CDR2 YENEEA come from the germline V gene. The trim removed 1 base at V and 0 bases at J, leaving 4 bases unmatched. There are 17 residues in the CDR3. The DNA of the CDR3 is TGTGCCAGCAGCTTAGCTCTAGCGGGTGCGAACACCGGGGAGCTGTTTTTT. Its translation: CASSLALAGANTGELFF.

The rearrangement joins TRBV7-8 to TRBJ1-1, with D hard to call. The V gene lost 2 bases and the J gene lost 0 bases, with 13 bases spanning the gap. This CDR3 is built from 16 residues. Germline V gene sequence: CDR1 SGHVS, CDR2 FQNEAQ. The CDR3 region is CASSLQRTLLNTEAFF. CDR3 bases: TGTGCCAGCAGCTTACAACGGACTTTACTGAACACTGAAGCTTTCTTT.

The chain links TRBV6-5 to TRBJ2-1; 8 bases fit TRBD1. Losses at the gene ends were 9 bases for V and 4 bases for J; bases not matched to a gene: 5. The germline gives CDR1 MNHEY, CDR2 SVGAGI. The CDR3 consists of 13 residues. CDR3 residues: CASTGGRYNEQFF. CDR3 nucleotides: TGTGCCAGTACAGGGGGGAGATACAATGAGCAGTTCTTC.

This clone occurred once. The rearrangement links TRBV7-8 to TRBJ1-2; D is perhaps TRBD1 (6 bases). This CDR3 has 15 amino acids. Germline CDR1 SGHVS, CDR2 FQNEAQ. Trimming took off 2 bases at V and 7 bases at J, with 17 bases between the two ends. CDR3 protein: CASSLTTGSPLGYTF. The CDR3 nucleotides read TGTGCCAGCAGCTTAACGACAGGTTCCCCTCTTGGCTACACCTTC.

The chain has TRBV6-1 and TRBJ1-4; D not certain. With 8 bases removed from V and 3 bases from J, the gap between germline ends came to 10 bases. The CDR3 is 13 residues long. Germline V CDR1 and CDR2: MNHNS, SASEGT. CDR3 residues: CASAGWANEKLFF. In DNA, the CDR3 is TGTGCCAGCGCCGGGTGGGCTAATGAAAAACTGTTTTTT.

This clone was observed a handful of times. The J gene is TRBJ2-2, the V gene TRBV10-3; no clear D gene. Per the germline V gene, CDR1 is ENHRY and CDR2 is SYGVKD. V lost 0 bases, J lost 0 bases, and 14 bases lay in between. The CDR3 runs 18 residues. CDR3 amino acids: CAISESLVAAANTGELFF. The CDR3 DNA sequence: TGTGCCATCAGTGAGTCGTTAGTGGCGGCAGCGAACACCGGGGAGCTGTTTTTT.

The J gene is TRBJ2-1, the V gene TRBV4-1; 7 nucleotides align to TRBD2. The CDR3 is 20 amino acids. V lost 1 base and J lost 6; bases outside the gene matches: 21. Germline values: CDR1 MGHRA, CDR2 YSYEKL. The CDR3 is CASSQGRTGLEGGPFNEQFF. CDR3 bases: TGCGCCAGCAGCCAAGGCCGAACGGGTTTAGAGGGAGGGCCTTTCAATGAGCAGTTCTTC.

The chain employs TRBV30 and TRBJ1-2; no clear D gene. The CDR3 sequence is 15 residues long. Germline V gene lookup returns CDR1 GTSNPN and CDR2 SVGIG (reference sequence). Trimming took off 0 bases at V and 5 bases at J, with 16 bases between the two ends. Written as DNA, the CDR3 is TGTGCCTGGAGTGTACTATCTATGGCGGTTTATGGCTACACCTTC. As protein: CAWSVLSMAVYGYTF.

The rearrangement uses TRBV29-1 and TRBJ2-3, with a possible D match to TRBD2 (7 bases). Trimming left V 4 bases short and J 5 bases short, with 25 bases between. The CDR3 covers 17 residues. The germline V gene encodes CDR1 SQVTM and CDR2 ANQGSEA. CDR3 DNA sequence: TGCAGCGTTGGATCGTCCTCAGGGGTAGCGGGCGGAGATACGCAGTATTTT. Translating it yields CSVGSSSGVAGGDTQYF.

This chain joins TRBV19 and TRBJ1-1; possible D gene TRBD1, 6 bases. The length of the CDR3 is 13 residues. Germline CDR1 LNHDA, CDR2 SQIVND (reference sequence). V lost 6 bases, J lost 1 base, and 9 bases lay in between. The CDR3 reads CASSLDRNTEAFF. In DNA form, the CDR3 reads TGTGCCAGTAGCTTGGACAGGAACACTGAAGCTTTCTTT.

This chain links TRBV7-2 with TRBJ2-1; 11 bases match TRBD2. The CDR3 has 14 amino acids. Germline CDR1 and CDR2: SGHTA and FQGNSA. With V trimmed by 3 bases and J by 10 bases, 5 bases remained unmatched. DNA for the CDR3: TGTGCCAGCAGCTTTAGCGGGAGGGTACGCGAGCAGTTCTTC. This gives the protein CASSFSGRVREQFF.

The chain employs TRBV4-1 and TRBJ1-4; 7 positions agree with TRBD1. Germline V gives CDR1 MGHRA, CDR2 YSYEKL. The CDR3 loop spans 15 amino acids. V was pared by 0 bases and J by 5 bases, with 3 bases of the junction left unmatched. The CDR3 spells CASSQDRDRNEKLFF. CDR3 nucleotide sequence: TGCGCCAGCAGCCAAGATCGGGACAGAAATGAAAAACTGTTTTTT.